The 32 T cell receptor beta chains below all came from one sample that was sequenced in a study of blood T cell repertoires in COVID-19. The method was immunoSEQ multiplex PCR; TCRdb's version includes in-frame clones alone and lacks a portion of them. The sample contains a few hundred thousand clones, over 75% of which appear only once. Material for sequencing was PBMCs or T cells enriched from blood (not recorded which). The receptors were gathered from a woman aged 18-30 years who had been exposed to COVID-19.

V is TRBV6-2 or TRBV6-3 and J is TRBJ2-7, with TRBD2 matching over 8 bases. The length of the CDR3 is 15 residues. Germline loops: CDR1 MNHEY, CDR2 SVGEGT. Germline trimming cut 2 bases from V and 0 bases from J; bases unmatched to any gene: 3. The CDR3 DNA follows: TGTGCCAGCAGTTACCCCGGACTAGCCTCCTACGAGCAGTACTTC. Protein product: CASSYPGLASYEQYF.

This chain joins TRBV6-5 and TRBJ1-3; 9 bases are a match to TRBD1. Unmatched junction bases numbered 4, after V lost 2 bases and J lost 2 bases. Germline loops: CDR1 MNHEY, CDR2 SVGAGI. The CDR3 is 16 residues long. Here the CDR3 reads CASSYSRTGAGNTIYF. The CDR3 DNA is TGTGCCAGCAGTTACAGCAGGACAGGGGCTGGAAACACCATATATTTT.

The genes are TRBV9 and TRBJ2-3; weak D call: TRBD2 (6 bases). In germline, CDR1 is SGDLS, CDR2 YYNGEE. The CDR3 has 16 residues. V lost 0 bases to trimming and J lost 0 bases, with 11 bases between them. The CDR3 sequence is CASSVAFGTSTDTQYF. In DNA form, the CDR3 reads TGTGCCAGCAGCGTAGCTTTTGGGACTAGCACAGATACGCAGTATTTT.

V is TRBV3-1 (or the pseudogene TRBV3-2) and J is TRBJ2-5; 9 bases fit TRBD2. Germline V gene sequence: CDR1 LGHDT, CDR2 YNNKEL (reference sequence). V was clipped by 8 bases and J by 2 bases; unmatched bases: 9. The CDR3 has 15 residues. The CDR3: CASVQTSGRQETQYF. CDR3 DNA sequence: TGTGCCAGCGTACAGACTAGCGGACGACAAGAGACCCAGTACTTC.

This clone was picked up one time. CDR3 in amino acids: CASSFWANSPLHF. The CDR3 DNA reads TGTGCCAGCAGTTTTTGGGCCAATTCACCCCTCCACTTT. The chain is built from TRBV12-3 or TRBV12-4 and TRBJ1-6; D gene uncertain. Trimming cost V 3 bases and J 7 bases, with 7 bases left between them. This CDR3 is 13 amino acids long.

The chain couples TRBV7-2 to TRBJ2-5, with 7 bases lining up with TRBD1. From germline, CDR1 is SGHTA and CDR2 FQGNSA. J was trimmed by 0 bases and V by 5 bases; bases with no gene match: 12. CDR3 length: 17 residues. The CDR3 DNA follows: TGTGCCAGCAGCCCAAGGGACAGTCTGCGGCACCAAGAGACCCAGTACTTC. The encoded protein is CASSPRDSLRHQETQYF.

The CDR3 coding sequence is TGTGCCAGCAGCTTAGGGGACAGGGGGACGTCGATCCCCTACAATGAGCAGTTCTTC. It specifies CASSLGDRGTSIPYNEQFF. V is TRBV11-2 and J is TRBJ2-1; 11 bases match TRBD1. The V and J ends lost 1 base and 2 bases, in that order; junction bases with no gene match: 10. Germline V lookup: CDR1 SGHAT, CDR2 FQNNGV. CDR3 size: 19 residues.

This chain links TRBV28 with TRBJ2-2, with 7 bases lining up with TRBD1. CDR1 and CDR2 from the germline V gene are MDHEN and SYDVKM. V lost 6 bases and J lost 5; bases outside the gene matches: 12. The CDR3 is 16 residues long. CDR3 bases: TGTGCCAGCAGATACCCCGGGACAGCCCTTACCGGGGAGCTGTTTTTT. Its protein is CASRYPGTALTGELFF.

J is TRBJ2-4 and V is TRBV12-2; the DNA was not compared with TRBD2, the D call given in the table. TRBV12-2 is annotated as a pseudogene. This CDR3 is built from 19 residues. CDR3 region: CASRLVASGGAAAKNIQYF. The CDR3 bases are TGTGCAAGTCGCTTAGTGGCTAGCGGGGGGGCCGCGGCCAAAAACATTCAGTACTTC.

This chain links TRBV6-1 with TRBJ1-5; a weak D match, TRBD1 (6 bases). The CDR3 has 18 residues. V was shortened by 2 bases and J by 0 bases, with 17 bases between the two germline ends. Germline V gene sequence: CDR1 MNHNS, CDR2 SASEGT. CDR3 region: CASSEPKQGIDSNQPQHF. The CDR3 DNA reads TGTGCCAGCAGTGAACCCAAACAGGGAATCGATAGCAATCAGCCCCAGCATTTT.

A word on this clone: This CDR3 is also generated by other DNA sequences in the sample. CDR3 in DNA: TGTGCCAGCAGTTTGGCAGGGGATGGCTACACCTTC. As protein: CASSLAGDGYTF. The chain recombines TRBV27 with TRBJ1-2; D is perhaps TRBD1 (6 bases). The germline V gene encodes CDR1 MNHEY and CDR2 SMNVEV (reference sequence). V was clipped by 3 bases and J by 6 bases, with 8 bases between them. The CDR3 spans 12 residues.

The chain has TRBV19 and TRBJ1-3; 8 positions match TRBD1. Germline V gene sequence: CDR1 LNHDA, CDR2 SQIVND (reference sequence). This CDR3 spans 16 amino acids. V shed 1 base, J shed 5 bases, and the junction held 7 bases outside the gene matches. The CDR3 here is CASSIAGTGRRNTIYF. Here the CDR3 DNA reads TGTGCCAGTAGTATAGCCGGGACAGGAAGGAGAAACACCATATATTTT.

The CDR3 nucleotides are TGTGCCAGCAGCTTACAATCAGGGATCAAGCCCCAGCATTTT. This sequence encodes CASSLQSGIKPQHF. The V and J genes are TRBV13 and TRBJ1-5, with D possibly matching TRBD1 (5 bases). Germline CDR1 and CDR2: PRHDT and FYEKMQ (reference sequence). The CDR3 totals 14 residues. V shed 2 bases and J shed 8 bases, with 13 bases lying between them.

The CDR3 nucleotides are TGTGCCAGCAGCGAACAGGGACAGGGGCTGTTTTTT. Protein: CASSEQGQGLFF. This chain links TRBV11-2 with TRBJ2-2; 9 nucleotides align to TRBD1. V lost 5 bases to trimming and J lost 13 bases; unmatched junction nucleotides: 5. The length of the CDR3 is 12 residues. The germline CDR1 and CDR2 sequences are SGHAT and FQNNGV.

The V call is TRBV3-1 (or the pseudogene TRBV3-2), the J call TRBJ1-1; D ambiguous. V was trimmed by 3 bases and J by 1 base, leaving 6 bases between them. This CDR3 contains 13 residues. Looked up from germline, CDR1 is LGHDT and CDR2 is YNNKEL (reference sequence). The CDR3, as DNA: TGTGCCAGCAGCCACGAGGCGAACACTGAAGCTTTCTTT. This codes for CASSHEANTEAFF.

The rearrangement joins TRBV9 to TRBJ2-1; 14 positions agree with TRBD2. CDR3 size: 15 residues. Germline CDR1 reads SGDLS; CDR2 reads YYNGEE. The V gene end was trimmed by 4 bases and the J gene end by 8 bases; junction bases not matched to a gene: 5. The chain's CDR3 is CASSPGTSGGDEQFF. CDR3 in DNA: TGTGCCAGCAGCCCAGGGACTAGCGGGGGCGATGAGCAGTTCTTC.

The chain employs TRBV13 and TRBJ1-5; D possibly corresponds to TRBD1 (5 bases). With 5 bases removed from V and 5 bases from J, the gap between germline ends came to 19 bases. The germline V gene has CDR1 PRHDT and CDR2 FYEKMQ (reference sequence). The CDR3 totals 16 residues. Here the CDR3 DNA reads TGTGCCAGCAGCCTCAGTCGGGGGGGAATGGATCAGCCCCAGCATTTT. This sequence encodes CASSLSRGGMDQPQHF.

This CDR3 reads CASSRPGWGYTF. Here the CDR3 DNA reads TGTGCCAGCAGTCGACCGGGATGGGGCTACACCTTC. The chain joins TRBV6-5 to TRBJ1-2; D unclear. Trimming removed 5 bases at V and 8 bases at J, with 12 bases between. CDR1 MNHEY and CDR2 SVGAGI come from the germline V gene. The length of the CDR3 is 12 residues.

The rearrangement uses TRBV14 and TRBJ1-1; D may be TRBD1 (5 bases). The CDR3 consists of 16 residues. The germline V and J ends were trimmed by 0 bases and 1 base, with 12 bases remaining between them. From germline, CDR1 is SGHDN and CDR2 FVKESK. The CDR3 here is CASSQEYLGPNTEAFF. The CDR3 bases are TGTGCCAGCAGCCAAGAATATCTGGGGCCGAACACTGAAGCTTTCTTT.

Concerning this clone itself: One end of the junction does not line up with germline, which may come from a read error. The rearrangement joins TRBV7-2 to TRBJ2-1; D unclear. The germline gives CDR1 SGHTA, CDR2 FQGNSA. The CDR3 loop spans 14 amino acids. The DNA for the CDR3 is TGTGCCAGCAGCTTCCTCCACTCCTCCAATGAGCAGTTCTTC. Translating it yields CASSFLHSSNEQFF.

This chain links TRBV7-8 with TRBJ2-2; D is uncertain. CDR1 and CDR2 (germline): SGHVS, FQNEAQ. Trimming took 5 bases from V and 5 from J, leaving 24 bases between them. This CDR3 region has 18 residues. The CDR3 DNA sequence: TGTGCCAGCAGCCCCAAGAGCAGACTGCCTCTTCGTACCGGGGAGCTGTTTTTT. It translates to CASSPKSRLPLRTGELFF.

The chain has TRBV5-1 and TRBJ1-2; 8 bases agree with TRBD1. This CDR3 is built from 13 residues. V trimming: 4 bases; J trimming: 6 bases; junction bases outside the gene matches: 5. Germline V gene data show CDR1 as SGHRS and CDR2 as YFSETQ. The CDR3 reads CASSPRGQDGYTF. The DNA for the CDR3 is TGCGCCAGCAGCCCCAGGGGGCAGGATGGCTACACCTTC.

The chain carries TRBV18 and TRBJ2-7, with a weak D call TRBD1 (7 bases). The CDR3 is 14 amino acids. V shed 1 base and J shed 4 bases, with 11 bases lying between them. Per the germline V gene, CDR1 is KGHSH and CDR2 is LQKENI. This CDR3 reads CASSPQGAGYEQYF. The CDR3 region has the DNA TGTGCCAGCTCACCACAGGGGGCGGGGTACGAGCAGTACTTC.

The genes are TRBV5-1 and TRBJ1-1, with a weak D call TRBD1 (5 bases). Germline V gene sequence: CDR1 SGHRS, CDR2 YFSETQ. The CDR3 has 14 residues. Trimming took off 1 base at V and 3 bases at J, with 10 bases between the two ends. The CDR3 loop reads CASSLLGADTEAFF. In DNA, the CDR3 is TGCGCCAGCAGCTTGCTAGGGGCCGACACTGAAGCTTTCTTT.

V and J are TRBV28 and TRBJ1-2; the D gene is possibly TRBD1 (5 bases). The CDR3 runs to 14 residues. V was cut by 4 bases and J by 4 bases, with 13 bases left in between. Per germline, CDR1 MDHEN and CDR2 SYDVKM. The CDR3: CASSSPDRRYGYTF. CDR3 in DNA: TGTGCCAGCAGTTCCCCCGACAGACGCTATGGCTACACCTTC.

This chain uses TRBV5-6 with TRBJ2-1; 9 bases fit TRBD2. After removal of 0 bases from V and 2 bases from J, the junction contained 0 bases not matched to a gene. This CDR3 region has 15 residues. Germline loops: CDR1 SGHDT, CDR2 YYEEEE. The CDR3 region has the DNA TGTGCCAGCAGCTTGGGCGGGAGGGCCTACAATGAGCAGTTCTTC. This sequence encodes CASSLGGRAYNEQFF.

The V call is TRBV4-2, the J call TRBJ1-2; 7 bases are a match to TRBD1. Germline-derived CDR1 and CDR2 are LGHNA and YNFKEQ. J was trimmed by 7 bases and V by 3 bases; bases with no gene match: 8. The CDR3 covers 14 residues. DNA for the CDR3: TGTGCCAGCAGCCAGACAGGGTTAGAAGGTGGCTACACCTTC. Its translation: CASSQTGLEGGYTF.

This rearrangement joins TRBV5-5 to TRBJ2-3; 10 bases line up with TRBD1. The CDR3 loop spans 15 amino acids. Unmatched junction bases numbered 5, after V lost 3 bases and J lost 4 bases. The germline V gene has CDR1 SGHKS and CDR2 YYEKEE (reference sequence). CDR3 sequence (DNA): TGTGCCAGCAGCTCGGGACAGGGGTTCGCAGATACGCAGTATTTT. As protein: CASSSGQGFADTQYF. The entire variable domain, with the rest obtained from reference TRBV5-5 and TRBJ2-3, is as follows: DAGVTQSPTHLIKTRGQQVTLRCSPISGHKSVSWYQQVLGQGPQFIFQYYEKEERGRGNFPDRFSARQFPNYSSELNVNALLLGDSALYLCASSSGQGFADTQYFGPGTRLTVL.

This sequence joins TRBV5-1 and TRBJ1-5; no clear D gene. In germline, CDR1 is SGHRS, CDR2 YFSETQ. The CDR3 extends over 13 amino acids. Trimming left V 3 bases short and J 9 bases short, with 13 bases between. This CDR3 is CASSSGEWPPQHF. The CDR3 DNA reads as TGCGCCAGCAGCTCCGGGGAGTGGCCGCCCCAGCATTTT.

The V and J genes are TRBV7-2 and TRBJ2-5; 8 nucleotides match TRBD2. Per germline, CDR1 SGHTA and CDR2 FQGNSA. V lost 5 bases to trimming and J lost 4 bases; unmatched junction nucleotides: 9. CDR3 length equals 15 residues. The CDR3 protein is CASSPGPGGVETQYF. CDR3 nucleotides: TGTGCCAGCAGCCCTGGCCCGGGGGGGGTAGAGACCCAGTACTTC.

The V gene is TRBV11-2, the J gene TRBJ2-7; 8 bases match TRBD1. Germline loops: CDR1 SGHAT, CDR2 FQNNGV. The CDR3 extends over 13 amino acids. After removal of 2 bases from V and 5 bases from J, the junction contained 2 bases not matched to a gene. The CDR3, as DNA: TGTGCCAGCAGCTTATCCAGGGGGCACGAGCAGTACTTC. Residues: CASSLSRGHEQYF.

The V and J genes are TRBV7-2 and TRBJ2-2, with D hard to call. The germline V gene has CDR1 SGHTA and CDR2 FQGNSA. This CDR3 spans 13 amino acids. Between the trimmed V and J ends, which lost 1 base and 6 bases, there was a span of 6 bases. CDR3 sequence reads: CASSLGAAGELFF. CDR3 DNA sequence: TGTGCCAGCAGCTTAGGGGCAGCCGGGGAGCTGTTTTTT.